The entry below describes one TCR beta chain. Antigen specificity is unknown. The sample is drawn from a study of shared clonotypes between healthy human individuals. Broader study findings: Several donors had 4% to 5% of their naive CD4 clonotypes in common.

Germline lookup yields CDR1 GTSNPN and CDR2 SVGIG (reference sequence). Germline trimming cut 2 bases from V and 0 bases from J; bases unmatched to any gene: 10. This CDR3 is built from 17 residues. Sequenced by immunoSEQ multiplex PCR; TCRdb stores in-frame clones only, minus some. Here the sample spans 2 million to 3 million clones, 90% to 95% being singletons. This clonotype was sampled from a man in his late teens or twenties in good health. V usage is TRBV30 and J usage is TRBJ2-1; 7 bases agree with TRBD1. Sequenced input: naive CD4+ T cells sorted from blood. Subset reported: CD45RA+ positively selected. CDR3 amino acids: CAWSRQGQSFSYNEQFF. CDR3 bases: TGTGCCTGGAGTAGACAGGGACAGTCCTTCTCCTACAATGAGCAGTTCTTC.